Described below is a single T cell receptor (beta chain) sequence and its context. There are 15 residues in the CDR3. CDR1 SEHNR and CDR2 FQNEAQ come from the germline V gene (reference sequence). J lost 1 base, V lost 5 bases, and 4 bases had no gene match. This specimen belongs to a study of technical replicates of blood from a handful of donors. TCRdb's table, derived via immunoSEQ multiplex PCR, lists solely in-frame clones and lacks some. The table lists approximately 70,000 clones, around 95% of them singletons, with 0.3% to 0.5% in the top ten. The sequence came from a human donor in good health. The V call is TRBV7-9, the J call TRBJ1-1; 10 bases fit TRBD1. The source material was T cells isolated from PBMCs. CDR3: CASSLRTGGNTEAFF. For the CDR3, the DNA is TGTGCCAGCAGCCTACGGACAGGGGGGAACACTGAAGCTTTCTTT. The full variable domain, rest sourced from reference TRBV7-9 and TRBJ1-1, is DTGVSQNPRHKITKRGQNVTFRCDPISEHNRLYWYRQTLGQGPEFLTYFQNEAQLEKSRLLSDRFSAERPKGSFSTLEIQRTEQGDSAMYLCASSLRTGGNTEAFFGQGTRLTVV.